Below, 6 T cell receptor beta chains from the same sample are listed, as sequenced in a study of cytomegalovirus exposure and HLA in healthy donors (dated by TCRdb to the late 2010s). Library preparation employed the immunoSEQ multiplex PCR assay. Held by TCRdb, this immuneACCESS table contains in-frame sequences only and omits some clones. Under half of the omission traces to an unresolved V gene where checked; the cause of the rest is unknown. The sample table shows approximately 41,000 clones, and about 93% are seen once. The ten largest clones capture about 3.5% of the sample. The sequenced sample consisted of PBMCs. The origin of the receptors is a man aged 18 to 29 in good health and CMV-seronegative.

V and J are TRBV18 and TRBJ2-5, with TRBD2 matching 9 bases. Germline trimming cut 2 bases from V and 1 base from J; bases unmatched to any gene: 2. CDR3 length equals 15 residues. Germline V gene sequence: CDR1 KGHSH, CDR2 LQKENI. The CDR3 DNA is TGTGCCAGCTCACCAACAGCGGGGGGCCAAGAGACCCAGTACTTC. This codes for CASSPTAGGQETQYF. The full variable domain, in which reference TRBV18 and TRBJ2-5 provide the parts outside the CDR3, is NAGVMQNPRHLVRRRGQEARLRCSPMKGHSHVYWYRQLPEEGLKFMVYLQKENIIDESGMPKERFSAEFPKEGPSILRIQQVVRGDSAAYFCASSPTAGGQETQYFGPGTRLLVL.

The chain combines TRBV6-6 with TRBJ1-2; D remains ambiguous. V lost 0 bases, J lost 5 bases, and 10 bases lay in between. Germline V lookup: CDR1 MNHNY, CDR2 SVGAGI (reference sequence). This CDR3 region has 14 residues. The CDR3 nucleotides read TGTGCCAGCAGTTACTCGAGGTCACCTTATGGCTACACCTTC. It encodes CASSYSRSPYGYTF.

The gene calls are TRBV2 and TRBJ2-7; TRBD1 aligns across 10 bases. This CDR3 is built from 14 residues. Germline trimming cut 7 bases from V and 5 bases from J; bases unmatched to any gene: 8. CDR1 SNHLY and CDR2 FYNNEI come from the germline V gene. CDR3 in amino acids: CASTLGQGINEQYF. The CDR3 DNA is TGTGCCAGCACACTGGGACAGGGGATCAACGAGCAGTACTTC.

The chain carries TRBV5-1 and TRBJ2-7; 13 nucleotides match TRBD2. CDR1 and CDR2 from the germline V gene are SGHRS and YFSETQ. After removal of 0 bases from V and 2 bases from J, the junction contained 8 bases not matched to a gene. The CDR3 consists of 18 residues. DNA for the CDR3: TGCGCCAGCAGCTTGGAAGGGACTAGCGGGAATCGGGCCTACGAGCAGTACTTC. It is translated as CASSLEGTSGNRAYEQYF.

This clone appeared once. The rearrangement links TRBV6-5 to TRBJ2-1, with TRBD2 matching over 7 bases. The CDR3 has 14 residues. Germline V CDR1 and CDR2: MNHEY, SVGAGI. The V gene end was trimmed by 5 bases and the J gene end by 5 bases; junction bases not matched to a gene: 6. CDR3 bases: TGTGCCAGCAGTACAGCGGGACTCGACAATGAGCAGTTCTTC. Its protein is CASSTAGLDNEQFF.

V usage is TRBV5-4 and J usage is TRBJ1-3; no firm D call. Per germline, CDR1 SGHNT and CDR2 YYREEE (reference sequence). The CDR3 length is 15 residues. The germline V and J ends were trimmed by 3 bases and 0 bases, with 10 bases remaining between them. This CDR3 is CASSSGVGSGNTIYF. The DNA of the CDR3 is TGTGCCAGCAGCTCCGGGGTGGGCTCTGGAAACACCATATATTTT.